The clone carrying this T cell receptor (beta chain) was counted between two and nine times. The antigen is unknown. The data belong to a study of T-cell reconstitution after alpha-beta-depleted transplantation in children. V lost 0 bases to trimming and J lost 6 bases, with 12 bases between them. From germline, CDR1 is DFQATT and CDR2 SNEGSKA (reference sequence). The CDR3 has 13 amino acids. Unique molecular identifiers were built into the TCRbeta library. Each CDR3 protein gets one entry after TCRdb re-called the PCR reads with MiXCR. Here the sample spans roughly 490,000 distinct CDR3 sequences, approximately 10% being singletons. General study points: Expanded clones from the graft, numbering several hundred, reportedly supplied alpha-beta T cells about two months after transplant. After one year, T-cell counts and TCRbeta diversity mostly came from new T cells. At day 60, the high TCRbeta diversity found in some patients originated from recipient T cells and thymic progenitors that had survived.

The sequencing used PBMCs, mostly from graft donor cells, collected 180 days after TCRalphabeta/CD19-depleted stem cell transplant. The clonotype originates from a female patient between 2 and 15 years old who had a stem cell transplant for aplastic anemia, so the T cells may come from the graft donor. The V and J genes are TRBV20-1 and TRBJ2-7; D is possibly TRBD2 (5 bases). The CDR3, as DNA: TGCAGTGCTAGAGAACCGCCTACTAGCGAGCAGTACTTC. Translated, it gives CSAREPPTSEQYF.